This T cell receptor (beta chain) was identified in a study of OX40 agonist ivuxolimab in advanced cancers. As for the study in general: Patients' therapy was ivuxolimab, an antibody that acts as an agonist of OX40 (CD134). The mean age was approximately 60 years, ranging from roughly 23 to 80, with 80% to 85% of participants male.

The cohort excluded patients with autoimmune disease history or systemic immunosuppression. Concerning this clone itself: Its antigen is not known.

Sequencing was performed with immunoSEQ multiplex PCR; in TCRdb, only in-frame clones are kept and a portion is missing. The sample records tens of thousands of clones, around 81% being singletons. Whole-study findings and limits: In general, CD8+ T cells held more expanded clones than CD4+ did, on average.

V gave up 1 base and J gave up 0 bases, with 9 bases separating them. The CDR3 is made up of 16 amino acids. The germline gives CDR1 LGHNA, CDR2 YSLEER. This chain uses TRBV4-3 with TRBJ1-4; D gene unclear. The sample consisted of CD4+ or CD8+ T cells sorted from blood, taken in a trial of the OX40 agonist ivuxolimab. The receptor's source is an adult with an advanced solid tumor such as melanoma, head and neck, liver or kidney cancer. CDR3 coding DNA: TGCGCCAGCAGCCAAGCAGAGGGCCCAACTAATGAAAAACTGTTTTTT. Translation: CASSQAEGPTNEKLFF.